Sequencing of this TCR beta chain was carried out in a study of blood T cell repertoires in COVID-19. Overall study: The origin of the acute and convalescent COVID-19 samples was the United States, Italy and Spain. PBMCs, B-cell-depleted T cells, or T cells were the source of the cDNA or gDNA that made up the material.

Original handling: Scientists estimated how many nucleated cells there were by amplifying reference gene primers. Produced via immunoSEQ multiplex PCR; TCRdb's table is partial and in-frame only. The V and J calls and clone size were taken over from that table, and D and trimming were inferred from the DNA. The sample includes tens of thousands of clones, about four fifths of them seen just once. V shed 1 base, J shed 3 bases, and the junction held 10 bases outside the gene matches. This CDR3 spans 19 amino acids. The germline V gene encodes CDR1 LGHDT and CDR2 YNNKEL (reference sequence). The chain combines TRBV3-1 (or the pseudogene TRBV3-2) with TRBJ1-4; TRBD1 aligns across 11 bases. The TCR was taken from a human donor in a cohort sampled during active COVID-19. The specimen sequenced was peripheral blood. The CDR3 DNA reads TGTGCCAGCAGCCAAGGGCGCGGGACAGGGGGTATCGCTAATGAAAAACTGTTTTTT. Residues: CASSQGRGTGGIANEKLFF.